This TCR beta chain is from a study of identical twins. Germline V gene data show CDR1 as SGHRS and CDR2 as YFSETQ. V shed 4 bases and J 0 bases; nucleotides not matched to a gene: 9. The CDR3 length is 17 residues. Each donor (without exception) was a healthy Caucasian. TCRdb itself ran the 5' RACE reads through MiXCR, one entry per CDR3 protein. This table has 350,000 to 500,000 distinct CDR3 sequences, roughly 18% appearing once. Study outcomes and limitations: Partial confounding of zero-insertion analyses by invariant MAIT and iNKT cells was possible. Low generation-probability sequences were in excess among twin-shared out-of-frame alpha sequences.

This clonotype occurred many times. The target antigen is unknown. V usage is TRBV5-1 and J usage is TRBJ2-7, with TRBD2 matching over 11 bases. Specimen: naive T cells sorted from blood. This clonotype was obtained from a man aged 50-60 years in good health. This chain's CDR3 is CASSANSGRESSYEQYF. For the CDR3, the DNA is TGCGCCAGCAGCGCCAATAGCGGGAGGGAAAGCTCCTACGAGCAGTACTTC.